Below, 29 T cell receptor beta chains from the same sample are listed, as sequenced in a study of T cell changes during pregnancy in multiple sclerosis. TCRdb's copy holds only in-frame clones and misses some; the assay was immunoSEQ multiplex PCR. The sample yields tens of thousands of clones, about 90% seen once. The input for sequencing was CD4+ T cells from peripheral blood mononuclear cells, taken in the third trimester of pregnancy. These receptors all stem from a female donor in good health, enrolled as a control in a pregnancy study.

The J gene is TRBJ1-2, the V gene TRBV27, with 10 bases that match TRBD1. V shed 4 bases, J shed 4 bases, and the junction held 3 bases outside the gene matches. In germline, CDR1 is MNHEY, CDR2 SMNVEV (reference sequence). The CDR3 is 14 amino acids. The CDR3 loop reads CASSSGTGVYGYTF. DNA of the CDR3: TGTGCCAGCAGTTCCGGGACAGGGGTCTATGGCTACACCTTC.

The J gene is TRBJ1-3, the V gene TRBV4-1, with no clear D. Germline V gives CDR1 MGHRA, CDR2 YSYEKL. This CDR3 has 16 amino acids. Trimming removed 5 bases from V and 0 bases from J, with 14 bases in between. CDR3 DNA: TGCGCCAGCAGCTCAACCATTACAACCTCTGGAAACACCATATATTTT. It translates to CASSSTITTSGNTIYF.

This chain joins TRBV7-2 and TRBJ2-3, with D possibly TRBD2 on 6 matching bases. This CDR3 contains 14 residues. V was cut by 1 base and J by 6 bases, with 11 bases left in between. Germline lookup yields CDR1 SGHTA and CDR2 FQGNSA. The CDR3 sequence: CASSLGLGSDTQYF. CDR3 in DNA: TGTGCCAGCAGCTTAGGACTAGGGTCGGATACGCAGTATTTT.

V usage is TRBV11-2 and J usage is TRBJ1-6, with 9 bases that match TRBD1. The germline V gene encodes CDR1 SGHAT and CDR2 FQNNGV. The length of the CDR3 is 14 residues. The junction had 3 bases not matched to a gene; V was cut back by 5 bases and J by 7 bases. Written as DNA, the CDR3 is TGTGCCAGCAGCATCGGACAGGGGAATTCACCCCTCCACTTT. Translating it yields CASSIGQGNSPLHF.

The V and J genes are TRBV5-1 and TRBJ2-3; no clear D. The germline V gene encodes CDR1 SGHRS and CDR2 YFSETQ. The V gene lost 5 bases and the J gene lost 0 bases, with 10 bases spanning the gap. The CDR3 contains 14 residues. The CDR3 nucleotides are TGCGCCAGCAGGTCGGTCTCTAGCACAGATACGCAGTATTTT. Translated: CASRSVSSTDTQYF. Combining the CDR3 with reference TRBV5-1 and TRBJ2-3 gives the whole variable domain KAGVTQTPRYLIKTRGQQVTLSCSPISGHRSVSWYQQTPGQGLQFLFEYFSETQRNKGNFPGRFSGRQFSNSRSEMNVSTLELGDSALYLCASRSVSSTDTQYFGPGTRLTVL.

This clone is termed medium-sized. The rearrangement uses TRBV6-4 and TRBJ2-1, with a weak D call TRBD1 (6 bases). Germline V gene lookup returns CDR1 MRHNA and CDR2 SNTAGT. This CDR3 is 14 amino acids long. V was trimmed by 5 bases and J by 0 bases, leaving 8 bases between them. This CDR3 is CASSKDSSYNEQFF. Here the CDR3 DNA reads TGTGCCAGCAGTAAGGACAGCTCCTACAATGAGCAGTTCTTC.

The chain has TRBV7-9 and TRBJ2-4; D ambiguous. V lost 2 bases and J 5 bases, leaving 4 bases between the germline ends. CDR1 is SEHNR, CDR2 FQNEAQ, per germline (reference sequence). This CDR3 contains 12 residues. CDR3 amino acids: CASSLTENIQYF. The CDR3 bases are TGTGCCAGCAGCTTAACGGAAAACATTCAGTACTTC.

The V gene is TRBV2, the J gene TRBJ2-3; TRBD2 matches at 12 bases. Germline-derived CDR1 and CDR2 are SNHLY and FYNNEI. V gave up 7 bases and J gave up 4 bases; unmatched junction bases: 6. CDR3 length equals 15 residues. Here the CDR3 reads CASKRLAGVADTQYF. The CDR3 DNA reads TGTGCCAGCAAACGACTAGCGGGGGTTGCAGATACGCAGTATTTT.

The chain joins TRBV7-9 to TRBJ1-6; 8 bases agree with TRBD1. Germline CDR1 reads SEHNR; CDR2 reads FQNEAQ (reference sequence). The junction had 4 bases not matched to a gene; V was cut back by 5 bases and J by 10 bases. The CDR3 has 13 amino acids. The CDR3 reads CASSPAGGSPLHF. DNA for the CDR3: TGTGCCAGCAGCCCCGCAGGGGGCTCACCCCTCCACTTT.

V usage is TRBV11-2 and J usage is TRBJ2-1; D is uncertain. Germline CDR1 is SGHAT and CDR2 is FQNNGV. The V gene lost 1 base and the J gene lost 3 bases, with 4 bases spanning the gap. This CDR3 is built from 13 residues. As DNA, the CDR3 is TGTGCCAGCAGCTTAGGGCACTACAATGAGCAGTTCTTC. Amino acids: CASSLGHYNEQFF. The full variable domain, rest sourced from reference TRBV11-2 and TRBJ2-1, is EAGVAQSPRYKIIEKRQSVAFWCNPISGHATLYWYQQILGQGPKLLIQFQNNGVVDDSQLPKDRFSAERLKGVDSTLKIQPAKLEDSAVYLCASSLGHYNEQFFGPGTRLTVL.

V is TRBV14 and J is TRBJ2-3, with 8 positions matching TRBD1. CDR3 length equals 14 residues. Per the germline V gene, CDR1 is SGHDN and CDR2 is FVKESK. Germline trimming cut 3 bases from V and 5 bases from J; bases unmatched to any gene: 4. The CDR3 DNA reads as TGTGCCAGCAGCCATCGCAGGGGGCGAGATACGCAGTATTTT. Its translation: CASSHRRGRDTQYF.

Only one count was recorded for this clone. The rearrangement links TRBV10-3 to TRBJ2-1; TRBD2 agrees at 9 bases. The germline gives CDR1 ENHRY, CDR2 SYGVKD. Germline trimming cut 9 bases from V and 1 base from J; bases unmatched to any gene: 7. The CDR3 has 15 residues. The CDR3 loop is CAINSGRGSYNEQFF. The DNA of the CDR3 is TGTGCCATAAATAGCGGGAGAGGATCCTACAATGAGCAGTTCTTC.

This clone was observed a few times. V and J are TRBV30 and TRBJ1-1, with TRBD1 matching over 7 bases. With V trimmed by 4 bases and J by 7 bases, 6 bases remained unmatched. CDR3 size: 12 residues. The germline CDR1 and CDR2 sequences are GTSNPN and SVGIG (reference sequence). The CDR3 nucleotides read TGTGCCTGGAATGTGGGACAGCTTGAAGCTTTCTTT. As protein: CAWNVGQLEAFF.

CDR3 bases: TGCGCCAGCAGCCTTTTAGCGGGAATTTCCTACAATGAGCAGTTCTTC. Amino acids: CASSLLAGISYNEQFF. This chain uses TRBV4-1 with TRBJ2-1, with TRBD2 matching over 8 bases. V gave up 4 bases and J gave up 1 base; unmatched junction bases: 6. The CDR3 loop spans 16 amino acids. Germline V lookup: CDR1 MGHRA, CDR2 YSYEKL.

The rearrangement joins TRBV6-4 to TRBJ2-2; 7 bases are shared with TRBD2. Looked up from germline, CDR1 is MRHNA and CDR2 is SNTAGT. After removal of 4 bases from V and 4 bases from J, the junction contained 6 bases not matched to a gene. This CDR3 contains 15 residues. The CDR3 loop is CASSGTGGSTGELFF. The DNA for the CDR3 is TGTGCCAGCAGTGGAACAGGCGGGAGCACCGGGGAGCTGTTTTTT.

The gene calls are TRBV19 and TRBJ2-3, with D possibly matching TRBD1 (6 bases). The V and J ends lost 5 bases and 0 bases respectively, with 18 bases between them. Germline V gives CDR1 LNHDA, CDR2 SQIVND (reference sequence). There are 17 residues in the CDR3. As DNA, the CDR3 is TGTGCCAGTAGTGAAGGACAGAGTAGGTTTAGCACAGATACGCAGTATTTT. It specifies CASSEGQSRFSTDTQYF.

The genes are TRBV6-5 and TRBJ2-5; TRBD1 matches at 9 bases. This CDR3 comprises 14 residues. CDR1 MNHEY and CDR2 SVGAGI come from the germline V gene. V shed 7 bases and J 4 bases; nucleotides not matched to a gene: 7. CDR3 region: CASTLQGAGETQYF. CDR3 in DNA: TGTGCCAGCACCTTACAGGGGGCTGGAGAGACCCAGTACTTC.

This chain uses TRBV28 with TRBJ1-2, with D unclear. This CDR3 is 13 amino acids long. CDR1 is MDHEN and CDR2 is SYDVKM in the germline V gene. V lost 4 bases and J 5 bases, leaving 11 bases between the germline ends. The CDR3 region has the DNA TGTGCCAGCAGTTCCTCTACAGATTATGGCTACACCTTC. Protein product: CASSSSTDYGYTF.

In this sample, this clone turned up a few times. The rearrangement links TRBV7-2 to TRBJ2-7; a weak D match, TRBD2 (6 bases). CDR1 and CDR2 (germline): SGHTA, FQGNSA. The CDR3 totals 14 residues. Trimming shortened V by 5 bases and J by 3 bases, and 14 bases separated the two germline ends. CDR3 nucleotides: TGTGCCAGCAGCGGAGTTTTGGGGGGCTACGAGCAGTACTTC. The encoded protein is CASSGVLGGYEQYF.

The V and J genes are TRBV28 and TRBJ1-5, with 10 nucleotides matching TRBD1. Germline loops: CDR1 MDHEN, CDR2 SYDVKM. The length of the CDR3 is 13 residues. V shed 9 bases, J shed 3 bases, and the junction held 2 bases outside the gene matches. CDR3 nucleotides: TGTGCCAGTGGGACAGGGGTCAATCAGCCCCAGCATTTT. Its protein product is CASGTGVNQPQHF. Full variable domain (missing parts from reference TRBV28 and TRBJ1-5): DVKVTQSSRYLVKRTGEKVFLECVQDMDHENMFWYRQDPGLGLRLIYFSYDVKMKEKGDIPEGYSVSREKKERFSLILESASTNQTSMYLCASGTGVNQPQHFGDGTRLSIL.

The gene calls are TRBV5-1 and TRBJ2-3, with 8 nucleotides matching TRBD1. CDR1 is SGHRS and CDR2 is YFSETQ in the germline V gene. V gave up 0 bases and J gave up 4 bases; unmatched junction bases: 7. The CDR3 contains 16 residues. The chain's CDR3 is CASSLAGDRLPDTQYF. CDR3 sequence (DNA): TGCGCCAGCAGCTTGGCCGGGGACAGGTTGCCAGATACGCAGTATTTT.

The rearrangement joins TRBV6-5 to TRBJ1-2, with 10 bases aligning to TRBD1. With 6 bases clipped from V and 6 bases from J, the junction kept 10 bases outside the gene matches. CDR1 and CDR2 (germline): MNHEY, SVGAGI. This CDR3 contains 15 residues. The CDR3 sequence is CASRQWPGQGNGYTF. CDR3 DNA sequence: TGTGCCAGCAGACAATGGCCGGGACAGGGGAATGGCTACACCTTC.

This chain connects TRBV19 to TRBJ2-5; the match to TRBD2 covers 8 bases. The CDR3 has 14 amino acids. Trimming removed 6 bases from V and 3 bases from J; junction bases left unmatched: 6. The germline V gene encodes CDR1 LNHDA and CDR2 SQIVND (reference sequence). CDR3 DNA sequence: TGTGCCAGTAGCCCGAGCGGGAGCAAAGAGACCCAGTACTTC. Amino acid sequence: CASSPSGSKETQYF.

This sequence joins TRBV28 and TRBJ2-7; tentative D call: TRBD1 (7 bases). The germline gives CDR1 MDHEN, CDR2 SYDVKM. V dropped 6 bases and J dropped 5 bases, with 23 bases sitting between them. The length of the CDR3 is 16 residues. The CDR3 spells CASRLQRTGLYNEQYF. The CDR3 region has the DNA TGTGCCAGCAGACTCCAAAGGACAGGACTATACAACGAGCAGTACTTC.

The chain uses TRBV6-1 and TRBJ2-1; TRBD2 might be the D (5 bases). The V gene lost 2 bases and the J gene lost 7 bases, with 6 bases spanning the gap. The CDR3 contains 12 residues. Germline loops: CDR1 MNHNS, CDR2 SASEGT. The CDR3 is CASSERRNEQFF. The CDR3 DNA is TGTGCCAGCAGTGAAAGGAGGAATGAGCAGTTCTTC.

The chain recombines TRBV2 with TRBJ2-3, with 9 nucleotides matching TRBD2. This CDR3 spans 17 amino acids. Germline trimming cut 2 bases from V and 2 bases from J; bases unmatched to any gene: 8. Germline V gene sequence: CDR1 SNHLY, CDR2 FYNNEI. The CDR3 DNA reads as TGTGCCAGCAGTGAAAGGGCGGGGGGGCCGGCCACAGATACGCAGTATTTT. Translating it yields CASSERAGGPATDTQYF.

V gene TRBV27 combines with J gene TRBJ1-1; 9 nucleotides match TRBD1. Losses at the gene ends were 6 bases for V and 0 bases for J; bases not matched to a gene: 2. Germline CDR1 reads MNHEY; CDR2 reads SMNVEV (reference sequence). The CDR3 contains 14 residues. This chain's CDR3 is CASSHRGLNTEAFF. In DNA, the CDR3 is TGTGCCAGCAGCCACAGGGGGCTGAACACTGAAGCTTTCTTT.

The V and J genes are TRBV6-5 and TRBJ2-1; no firm D call. V was clipped by 8 bases and J by 9 bases, with 11 bases between them. Looked up from germline, CDR1 is MNHEY and CDR2 is SVGAGI. CDR3 length: 11 residues. CDR3 sequence: CASGENVEQFF. The CDR3 region has the DNA TGTGCCAGCGGTGAGAACGTTGAGCAGTTCTTC.

V gene TRBV15 combines with J gene TRBJ2-1, with 7 nucleotides matching TRBD2. V dropped 3 bases and J dropped 6; count of bases not matched to a gene: 8. CDR1 is LNHNV and CDR2 is YYDKDF in the germline V gene (reference sequence). This CDR3 is 15 amino acids long. CDR3 nucleotides: TGTGCCACCAGCAGGTTGGGGGAGGGCCTCAATGAGCAGTTCTTC. Amino acid sequence: CATSRLGEGLNEQFF.